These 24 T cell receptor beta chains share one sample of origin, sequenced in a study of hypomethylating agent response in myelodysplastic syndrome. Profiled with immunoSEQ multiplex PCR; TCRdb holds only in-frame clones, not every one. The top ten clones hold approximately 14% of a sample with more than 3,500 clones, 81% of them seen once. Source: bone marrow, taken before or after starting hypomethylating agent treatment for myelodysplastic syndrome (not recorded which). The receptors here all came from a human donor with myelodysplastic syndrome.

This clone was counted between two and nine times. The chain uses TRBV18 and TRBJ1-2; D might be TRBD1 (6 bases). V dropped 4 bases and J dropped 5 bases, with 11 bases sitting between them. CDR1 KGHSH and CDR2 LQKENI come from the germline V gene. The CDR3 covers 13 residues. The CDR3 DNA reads TGTGCCAGCTCACTGCAGGGGTGGTATGGCTACACCTTC. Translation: CASSLQGWYGYTF.

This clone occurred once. The CDR3 bases are TGTGCCAGCCTCAAAGGCATGGGGTATAATTCACCCCTCCACTTT. This gives the protein CASLKGMGYNSPLHF. V is TRBV6-5 and J is TRBJ1-6; no definite D call. CDR1 and CDR2 from the germline V gene are MNHEY and SVGAGI. Trimming pared 8 bases from V and 4 bases from J, leaving 15 bases between. The CDR3 runs 15 residues.

The CDR3, as DNA: TGTGCCAGCACCTTGCCAGGGGCCACTGAAGCTTTCTTT. Encoded protein: CASTLPGATEAFF. V gene TRBV28 combines with J gene TRBJ1-1, with a tentative D call TRBD1 (6 bases). This CDR3 has 13 residues. With 7 bases removed from V and 4 bases from J, the gap between germline ends came to 13 bases. Germline CDR1 MDHEN, CDR2 SYDVKM.

The CDR3 sequence: CSVESSRADTQYF. CDR3 DNA: TGCAGCGTTGAATCTTCTCGGGCAGATACGCAGTATTTT. This chain joins TRBV29-1 and TRBJ2-3, with D unclear. This CDR3 is built from 13 residues. Germline CDR1 is SQVTM and CDR2 is ANQGSEA. V was trimmed by 2 bases and J by 4 bases, leaving 10 bases between them.

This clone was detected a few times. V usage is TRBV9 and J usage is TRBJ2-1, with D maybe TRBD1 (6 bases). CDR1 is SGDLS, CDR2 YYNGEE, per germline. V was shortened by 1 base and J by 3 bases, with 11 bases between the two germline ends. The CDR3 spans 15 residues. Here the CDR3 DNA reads TGTGCCAGCAGCGTACAGGGGTGGTTCTACAATGAGCAGTTCTTC. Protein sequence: CASSVQGWFYNEQFF. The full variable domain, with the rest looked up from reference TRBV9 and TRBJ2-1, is DSGVTQTPKHLITATGQRVTLRCSPRSGDLSVYWYQQSLDQGLQFLIQYYNGEERAKGNILERFSAQQFPDLHSELNLSSLELGDSALYFCASSVQGWFYNEQFFGPGTRLTVL.

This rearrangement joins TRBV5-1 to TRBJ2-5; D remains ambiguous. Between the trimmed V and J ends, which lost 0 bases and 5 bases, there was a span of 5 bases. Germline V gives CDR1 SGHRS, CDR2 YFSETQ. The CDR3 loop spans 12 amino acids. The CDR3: CASSLAGETQYF. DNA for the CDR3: TGCGCCAGCAGCTTGGCCGGGGAGACCCAGTACTTC.

The CDR3 DNA reads as TGTGCCAGCAGTCCGAGTGGGGGCACTGAAGCTTTCTTT. It is translated as CASSPSGGTEAFF. The chain joins TRBV6-5 to TRBJ1-1; maybe TRBD1 (5 bases). Germline loops: CDR1 MNHEY, CDR2 SVGAGI. The germline V and J ends were trimmed by 5 bases and 4 bases, with 11 bases remaining between them. The CDR3 contains 13 residues.

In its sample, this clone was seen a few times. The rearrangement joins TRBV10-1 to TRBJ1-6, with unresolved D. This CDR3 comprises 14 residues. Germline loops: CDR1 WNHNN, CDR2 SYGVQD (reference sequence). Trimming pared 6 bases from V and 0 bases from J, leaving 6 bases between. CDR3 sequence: CASSESSYNSPLHF. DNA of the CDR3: TGCGCCAGCAGCGAGAGCTCCTATAATTCACCCCTCCACTTT.

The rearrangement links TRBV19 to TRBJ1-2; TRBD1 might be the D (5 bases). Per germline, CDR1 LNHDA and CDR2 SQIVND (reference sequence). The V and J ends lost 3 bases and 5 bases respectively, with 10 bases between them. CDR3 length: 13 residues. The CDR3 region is CASSIGTEYGYTF. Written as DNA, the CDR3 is TGTGCCAGTAGTATCGGGACCGAGTATGGCTACACCTTC.

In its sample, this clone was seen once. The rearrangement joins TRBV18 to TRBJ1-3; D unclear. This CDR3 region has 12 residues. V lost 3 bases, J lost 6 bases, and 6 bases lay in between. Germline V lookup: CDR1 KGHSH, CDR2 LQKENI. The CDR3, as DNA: TGTGCCAGCTCACCCGGTGAAAACACCATATATTTT. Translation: CASSPGENTIYF.

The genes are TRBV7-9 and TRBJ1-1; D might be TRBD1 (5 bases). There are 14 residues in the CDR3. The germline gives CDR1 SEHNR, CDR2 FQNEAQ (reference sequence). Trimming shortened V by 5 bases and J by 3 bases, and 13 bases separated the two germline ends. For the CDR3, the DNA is TGTGCCAGCAGCCCAGGGACCGGGCACACTGAAGCTTTCTTT. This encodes CASSPGTGHTEAFF.

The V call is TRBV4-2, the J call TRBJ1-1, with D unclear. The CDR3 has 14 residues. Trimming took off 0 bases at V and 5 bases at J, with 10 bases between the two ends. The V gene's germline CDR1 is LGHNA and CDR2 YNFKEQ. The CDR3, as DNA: TGTGCCAGCAGCCAAGAGCCGGTAGGGACTGAAGCTTTCTTT. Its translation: CASSQEPVGTEAFF.

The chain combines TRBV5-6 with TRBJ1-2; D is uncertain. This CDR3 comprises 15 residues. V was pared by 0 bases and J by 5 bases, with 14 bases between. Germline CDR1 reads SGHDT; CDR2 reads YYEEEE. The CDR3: CASSLGTRSEYGYTF. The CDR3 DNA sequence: TGTGCCAGCAGCTTGGGGACCAGAAGCGAGTATGGCTACACCTTC.

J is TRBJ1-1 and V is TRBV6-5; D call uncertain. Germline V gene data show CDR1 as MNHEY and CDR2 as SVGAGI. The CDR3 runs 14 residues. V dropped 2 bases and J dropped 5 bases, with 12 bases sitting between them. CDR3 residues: CASSYERGGTEAFF. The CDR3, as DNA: TGTGCCAGCAGTTACGAACGAGGAGGGACTGAAGCTTTCTTT.

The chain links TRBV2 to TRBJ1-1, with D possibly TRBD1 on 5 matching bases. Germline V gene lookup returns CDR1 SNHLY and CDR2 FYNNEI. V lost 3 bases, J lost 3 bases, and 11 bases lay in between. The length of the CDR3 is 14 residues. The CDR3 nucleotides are TGTGCCAGCAGTGAGCAGGGACCGGACACTGAAGCTTTCTTT. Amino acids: CASSEQGPDTEAFF.

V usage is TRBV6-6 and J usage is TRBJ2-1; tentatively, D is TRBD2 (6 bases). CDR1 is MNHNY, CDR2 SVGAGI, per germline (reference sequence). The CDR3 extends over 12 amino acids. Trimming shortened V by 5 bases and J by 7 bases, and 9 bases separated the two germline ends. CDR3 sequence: CASSPGGNEQFF. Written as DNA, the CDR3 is TGTGCCAGCAGTCCCGGAGGGAATGAGCAGTTCTTC.

The CDR3 DNA reads as TGTGCCAGCAGCCCTTCCCGACAGGGCATCTATGGCTACACCTTC. Translated, it gives CASSPSRQGIYGYTF. This rearrangement joins TRBV2 to TRBJ1-2, with TRBD1 identical over 7 bases. Germline CDR1 reads SNHLY; CDR2 reads FYNNEI. J gave up 4 bases and V 6 bases, and 11 bases lay outside the gene matches. The CDR3 length is 15 residues.

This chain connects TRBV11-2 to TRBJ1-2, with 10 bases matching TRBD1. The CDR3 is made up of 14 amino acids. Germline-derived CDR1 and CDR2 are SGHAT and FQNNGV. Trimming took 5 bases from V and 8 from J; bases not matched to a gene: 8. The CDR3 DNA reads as TGTGCCAGCAGCCGCTCCGGACAGGGGGAGGGCTACACCTTC. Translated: CASSRSGQGEGYTF.

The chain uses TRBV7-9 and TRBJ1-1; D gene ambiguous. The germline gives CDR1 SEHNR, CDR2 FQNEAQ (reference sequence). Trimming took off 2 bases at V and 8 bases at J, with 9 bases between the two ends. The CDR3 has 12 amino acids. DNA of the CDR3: TGTGCCAGCAGCTTATCAACGGGGGAAGCTTTCTTT. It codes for CASSLSTGEAFF. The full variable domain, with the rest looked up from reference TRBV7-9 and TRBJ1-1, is DTGVSQNPRHKITKRGQNVTFRCDPISEHNRLYWYRQTLGQGPEFLTYFQNEAQLEKSRLLSDRFSAERPKGSFSTLEIQRTEQGDSAMYLCASSLSTGEAFFGQGTRLTVV.

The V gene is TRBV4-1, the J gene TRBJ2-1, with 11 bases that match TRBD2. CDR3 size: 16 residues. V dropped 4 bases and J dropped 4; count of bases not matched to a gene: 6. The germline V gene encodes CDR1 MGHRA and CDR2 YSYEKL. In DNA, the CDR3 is TGCGCCAGCAGCCTTACGACTAGCGGGGCTTACAATGAGCAGTTCTTC. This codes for CASSLTTSGAYNEQFF.

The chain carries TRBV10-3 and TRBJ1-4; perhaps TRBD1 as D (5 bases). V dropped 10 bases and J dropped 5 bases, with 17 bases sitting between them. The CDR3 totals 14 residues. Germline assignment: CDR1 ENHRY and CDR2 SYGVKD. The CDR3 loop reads CATRVGGRNEKLFF. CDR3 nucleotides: TGTGCCACCCGGGTGGGGGGTCGAAATGAAAAACTGTTTTTT.

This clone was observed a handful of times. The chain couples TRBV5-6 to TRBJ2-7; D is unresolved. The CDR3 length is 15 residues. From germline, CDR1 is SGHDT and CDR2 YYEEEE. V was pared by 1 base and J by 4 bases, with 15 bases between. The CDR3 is CASSLPDRIPYEQYF. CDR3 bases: TGTGCCAGCAGCTTGCCGGATCGAATCCCGTACGAGCAGTACTTC.

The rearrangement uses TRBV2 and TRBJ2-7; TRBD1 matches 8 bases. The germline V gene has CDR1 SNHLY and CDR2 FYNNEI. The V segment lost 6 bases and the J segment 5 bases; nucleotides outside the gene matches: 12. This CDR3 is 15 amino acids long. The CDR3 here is CASRGQGNYIHEQYF. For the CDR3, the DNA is TGTGCCAGCAGAGGACAGGGTAACTATATCCACGAGCAGTACTTC.

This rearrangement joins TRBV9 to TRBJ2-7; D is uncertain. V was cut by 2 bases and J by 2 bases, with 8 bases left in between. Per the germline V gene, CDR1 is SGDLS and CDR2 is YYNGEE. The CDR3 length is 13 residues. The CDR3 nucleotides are TGTGCCAGCAGCGTCGGCGGAACCTACGAGCAGTACTTC. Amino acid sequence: CASSVGGTYEQYF.